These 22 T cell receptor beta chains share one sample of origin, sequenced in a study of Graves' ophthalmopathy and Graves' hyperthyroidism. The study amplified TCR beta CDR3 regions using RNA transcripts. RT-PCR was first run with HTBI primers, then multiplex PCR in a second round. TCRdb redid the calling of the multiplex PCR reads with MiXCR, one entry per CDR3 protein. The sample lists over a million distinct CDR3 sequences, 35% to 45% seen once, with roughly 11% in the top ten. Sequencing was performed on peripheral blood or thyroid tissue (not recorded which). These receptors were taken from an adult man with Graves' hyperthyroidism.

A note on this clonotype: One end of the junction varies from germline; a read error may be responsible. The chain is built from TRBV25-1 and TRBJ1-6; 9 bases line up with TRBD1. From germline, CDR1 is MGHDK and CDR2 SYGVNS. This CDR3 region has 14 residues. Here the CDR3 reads CTSRDRDRVSPLHF. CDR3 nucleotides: TGTACCAGCAGAGATCGGGACAGGGTTTCACCCCTCCACTTT.

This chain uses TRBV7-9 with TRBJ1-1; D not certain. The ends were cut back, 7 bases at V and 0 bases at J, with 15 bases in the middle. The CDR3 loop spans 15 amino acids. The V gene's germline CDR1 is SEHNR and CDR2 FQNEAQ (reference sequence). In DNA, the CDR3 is TGTGCCAGCACCTTCGACCAAAGAGTGAACACTGAAGCTTTCTTT. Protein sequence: CASTFDQRVNTEAFF. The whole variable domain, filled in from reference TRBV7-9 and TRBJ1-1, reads DTGVSQNPRHKITKRGQNVTFRCDPISEHNRLYWYRQTLGQGPEFLTYFQNEAQLEKSRLLSDRFSAERPKGSFSTLEIQRTEQGDSAMYLCASTFDQRVNTEAFFGQGTRLTVV.

CDR3 loop: CASSYLPGFSPLHF. The CDR3 region has the DNA TGTGCCAGCAGTTACCTCCCGGGGTTTTCACCCCTCCACTTT. This chain joins TRBV6-5 and TRBJ1-6; D gene ambiguous. This CDR3 is built from 14 residues. V was shortened by 2 bases and J by 9 bases, with 11 bases between the two germline ends. Germline V CDR1 and CDR2: MNHEY, SVGAGI.

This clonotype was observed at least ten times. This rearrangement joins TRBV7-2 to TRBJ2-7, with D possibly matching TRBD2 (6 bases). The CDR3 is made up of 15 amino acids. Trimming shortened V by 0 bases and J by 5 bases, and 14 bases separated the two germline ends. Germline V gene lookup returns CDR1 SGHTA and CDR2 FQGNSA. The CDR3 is CASSLAHGSDHEQYF. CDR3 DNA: TGTGCCAGCAGCTTAGCGCACGGGAGCGACCACGAGCAGTACTTC.

The CDR3 here is CSVGGGVGTGELFF. For the CDR3, the DNA is TGCAGCGTTGGGGGAGGGGTCGGCACCGGGGAGCTGTTTTTT. J is TRBJ2-2 and V is TRBV29-1; 7 nucleotides agree with TRBD2. V lost 4 bases and J lost 4; bases outside the gene matches: 6. The germline gives CDR1 SQVTM, CDR2 ANQGSEA. The CDR3 runs to 14 residues.

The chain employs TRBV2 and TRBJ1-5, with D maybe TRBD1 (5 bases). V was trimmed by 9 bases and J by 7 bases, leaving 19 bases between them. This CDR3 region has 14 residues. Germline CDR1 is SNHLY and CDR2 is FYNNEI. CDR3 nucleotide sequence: TGTGCCAGTGGAAGAGAGGGCGGGGACCAGCCCCAGCATTTT. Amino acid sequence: CASGREGGDQPQHF.

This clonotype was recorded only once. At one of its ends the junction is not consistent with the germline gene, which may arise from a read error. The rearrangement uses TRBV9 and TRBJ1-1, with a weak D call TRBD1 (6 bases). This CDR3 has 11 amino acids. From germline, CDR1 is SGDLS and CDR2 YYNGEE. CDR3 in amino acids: CARQVDTEAFF. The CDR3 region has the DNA TGCGCCAGACAGGTGGACACTGAAGCTTTCTTT. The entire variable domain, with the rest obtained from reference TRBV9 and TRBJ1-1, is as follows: DSGVTQTPKHLITATGQRVTLRCSPRSGDLSVYWYQQSLDQGLQFLIQYYNGEERAKGNILERFSAQQFPDLHSELNLSSLELGDSALYFCARQVDTEAFFGQGTRLTVV.

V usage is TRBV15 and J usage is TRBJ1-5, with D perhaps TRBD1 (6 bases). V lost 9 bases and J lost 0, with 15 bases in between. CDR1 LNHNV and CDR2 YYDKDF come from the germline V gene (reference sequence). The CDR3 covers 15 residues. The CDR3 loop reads CATGPAQGSNQPQHF. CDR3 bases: TGTGCCACGGGTCCTGCACAGGGTAGCAATCAGCCCCAGCATTTT. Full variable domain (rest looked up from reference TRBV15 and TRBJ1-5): DAMVIQNPRYQVTQFGKPVTLSCSQTLNHNVMYWYQQKSSQAPKLLFHYYDKDFNNEADTPDNFQSRRPNTSFCFLDIRSPGLGDTAMYLCATGPAQGSNQPQHFGDGTRLSIL.

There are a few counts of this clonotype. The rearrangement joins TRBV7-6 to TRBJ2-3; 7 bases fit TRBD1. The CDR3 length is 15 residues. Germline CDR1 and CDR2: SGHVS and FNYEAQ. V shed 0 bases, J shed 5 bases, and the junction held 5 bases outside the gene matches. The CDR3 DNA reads TGTGCCAGCAGCTTAGCTGGGACAGCCGGAGATACGCAGTATTTT. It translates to CASSLAGTAGDTQYF. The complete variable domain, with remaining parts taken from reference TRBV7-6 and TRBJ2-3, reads GAGVSQSPRYKVTKRGQDVALRCDPISGHVSLYWYRQALGQGPEFLTYFNYEAQQDKSGLPNDRFSAERPEGSISTLTIQRTEQRDSAMYRCASSLAGTAGDTQYFGPGTRLTVL.

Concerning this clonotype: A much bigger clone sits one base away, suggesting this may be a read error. Written as DNA, the CDR3 is TGTGCCAACAGCTTAACTAGCGACTCTGGAAACACCATATATTTT. Its protein product is CANSLTSDSGNTIYF. This rearrangement joins TRBV7-3 to TRBJ1-3; D is undetermined. CDR3 length: 15 amino acids. Germline V lookup: CDR1 SGHTA, CDR2 FQGTGA. The whole variable domain, remainder taken from reference TRBV7-3 and TRBJ1-3, is GAGVSQTPSNKVTEKGKYVELRCDPISGHTALYWYRQSLGQGPEFLIYFQGTGAADDSGLPNDRFFAVRPEGSVSTLKIQRTERGDSAVYLCANSLTSDSGNTIYFGEGSWLTVV.

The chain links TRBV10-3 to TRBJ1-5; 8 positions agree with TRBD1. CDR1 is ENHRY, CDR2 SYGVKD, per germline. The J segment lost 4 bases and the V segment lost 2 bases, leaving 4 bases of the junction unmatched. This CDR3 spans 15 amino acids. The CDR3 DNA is TGTGCCATCAGTGAGGGGACAGGCCGGAATCAGCCCCAGCATTTT. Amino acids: CAISEGTGRNQPQHF.

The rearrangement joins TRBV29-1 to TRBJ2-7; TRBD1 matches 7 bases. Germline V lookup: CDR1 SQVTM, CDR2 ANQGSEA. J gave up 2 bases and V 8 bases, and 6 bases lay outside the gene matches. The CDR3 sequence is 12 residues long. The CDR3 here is CSLGQPPYEQYF. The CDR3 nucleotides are TGCAGCTTGGGACAGCCACCCTACGAGCAGTACTTC.

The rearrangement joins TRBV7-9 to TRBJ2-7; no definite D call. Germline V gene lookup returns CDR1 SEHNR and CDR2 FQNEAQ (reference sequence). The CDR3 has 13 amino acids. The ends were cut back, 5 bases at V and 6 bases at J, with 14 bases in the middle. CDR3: CASSHLNRGEQYF. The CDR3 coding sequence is TGTGCCAGCAGCCACCTAAATCGAGGCGAGCAGTACTTC.

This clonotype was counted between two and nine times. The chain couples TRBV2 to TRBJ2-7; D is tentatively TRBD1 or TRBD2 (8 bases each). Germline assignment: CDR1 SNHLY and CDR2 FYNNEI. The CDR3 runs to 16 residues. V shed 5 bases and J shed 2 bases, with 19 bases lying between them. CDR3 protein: CASSPQGARGAYEQYF. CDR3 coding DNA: TGTGCCAGCAGTCCCCAGGGGGCGCGGGGGGCCTACGAGCAGTACTTC.

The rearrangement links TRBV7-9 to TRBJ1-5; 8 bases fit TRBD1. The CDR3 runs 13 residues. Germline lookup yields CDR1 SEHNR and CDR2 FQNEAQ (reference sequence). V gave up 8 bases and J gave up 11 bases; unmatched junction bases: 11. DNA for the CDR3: TGTGCCAGCGGGCAGGGGGCAGGAGAGACCCAGCATTTT. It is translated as CASGQGAGETQHF.

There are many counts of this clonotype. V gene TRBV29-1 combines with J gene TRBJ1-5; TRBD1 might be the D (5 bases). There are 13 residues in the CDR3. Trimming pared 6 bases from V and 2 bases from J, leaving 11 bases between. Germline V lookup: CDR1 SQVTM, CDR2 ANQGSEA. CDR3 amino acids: CSVGQRCNQPQHF. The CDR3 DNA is TGCAGCGTGGGGCAGAGATGCAATCAGCCCCAGCATTTT.

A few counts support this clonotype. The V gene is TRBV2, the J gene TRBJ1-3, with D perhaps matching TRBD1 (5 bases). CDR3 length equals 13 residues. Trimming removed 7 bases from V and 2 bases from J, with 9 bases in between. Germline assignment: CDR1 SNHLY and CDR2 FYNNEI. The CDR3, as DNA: TGTGCCAGCAAGAGGGGAGCTGGAAACACCATATATTTT. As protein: CASKRGAGNTIYF. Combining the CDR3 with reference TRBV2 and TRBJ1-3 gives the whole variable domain EPEVTQTPSHQVTQMGQEVILRCVPISNHLYFYWYRQILGQKVEFLVSFYNNEISEKSEIFDDQFSVERPDGSNFTLKIRSTKLEDSAMYFCASKRGAGNTIYFGEGSWLTVV.

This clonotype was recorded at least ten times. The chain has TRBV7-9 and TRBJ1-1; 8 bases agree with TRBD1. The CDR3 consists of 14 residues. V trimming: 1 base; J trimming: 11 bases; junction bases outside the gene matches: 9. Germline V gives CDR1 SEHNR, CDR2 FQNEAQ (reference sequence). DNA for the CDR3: TGTGCCAGCAGCTTAGAGGGCCCGGGACAGGCGGCTTTCTTT. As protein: CASSLEGPGQAAFF.

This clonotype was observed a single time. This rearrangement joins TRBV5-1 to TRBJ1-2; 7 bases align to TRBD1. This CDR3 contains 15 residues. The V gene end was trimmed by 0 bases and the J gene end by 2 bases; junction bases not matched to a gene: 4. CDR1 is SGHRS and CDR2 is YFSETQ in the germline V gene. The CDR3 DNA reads TGCGCCAGCAGCTTGGCGGCGGACAGGAACTATGGCTACACCTTC. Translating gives CASSLAADRNYGYTF.

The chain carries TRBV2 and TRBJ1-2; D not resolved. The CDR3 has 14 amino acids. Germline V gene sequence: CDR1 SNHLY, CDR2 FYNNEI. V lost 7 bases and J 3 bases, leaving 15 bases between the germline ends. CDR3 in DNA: TGTGCCAGCAAAAATGAGGTTCTTGACTATGGCTACACCTTC. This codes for CASKNEVLDYGYTF.

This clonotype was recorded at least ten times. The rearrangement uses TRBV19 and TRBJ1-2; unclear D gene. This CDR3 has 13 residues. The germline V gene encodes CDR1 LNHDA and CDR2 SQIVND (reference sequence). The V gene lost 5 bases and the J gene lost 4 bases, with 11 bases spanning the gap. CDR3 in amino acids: CASSLPPTYGYTF. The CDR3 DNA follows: TGTGCCAGTAGTCTCCCACCGACCTATGGCTACACCTTC. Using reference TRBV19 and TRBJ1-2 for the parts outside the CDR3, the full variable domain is DGGITQSPKYLFRKEGQNVTLSCEQNLNHDAMYWYRQDPGQGLRLIYYSQIVNDFQKGDIAEGYSVSREKKESFPLTVTSAQKNPTAFYLCASSLPPTYGYTFGSGTRLTVV.

CDR3 residues: CASSQDPLAGYEQYF. In DNA form, the CDR3 reads TGCGCCAGCAGCCAAGATCCCCTAGCCGGGTACGAGCAGTACTTC. The V and J genes are TRBV4-3 and TRBJ2-7; D is possibly TRBD2 (5 bases). V was pared by 0 bases and J by 4 bases, with 13 bases between. CDR1 and CDR2 from the germline V gene are LGHNA and YSLEER. The CDR3 extends over 15 amino acids.